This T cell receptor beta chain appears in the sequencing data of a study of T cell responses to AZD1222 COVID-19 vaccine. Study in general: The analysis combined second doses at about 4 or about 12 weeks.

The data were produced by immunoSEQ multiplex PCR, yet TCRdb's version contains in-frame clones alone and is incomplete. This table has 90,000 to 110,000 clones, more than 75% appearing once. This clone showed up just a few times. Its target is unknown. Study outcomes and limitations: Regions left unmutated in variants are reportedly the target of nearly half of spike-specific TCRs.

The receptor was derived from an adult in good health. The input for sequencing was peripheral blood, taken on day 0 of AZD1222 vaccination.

The CDR3 sequence: CASGPGPDTQYF. In DNA, the CDR3 is TGTGCCAGCGGACCGGGCCCAGATACGCAGTATTTT. The chain has TRBV6-6 and TRBJ2-3, with D uncertain. Per germline, CDR1 MNHNY and CDR2 SVGAGI (reference sequence). Trimming removed 8 bases at V and 4 bases at J, with 10 bases between. This CDR3 has 12 residues.